The clone carrying this T cell receptor beta chain was picked up a small number of times. The antigen is undetermined. From the reads, TCRdb called clonotypes with MiXCR, one entry per CDR3 protein. The table lists roughly 990,000 distinct CDR3 sequences, around 31% of them singletons. These data originate in a study of T cell repertoires in cytomegalovirus infection. As for the study in general: Carrying CMV and the relevant HLA type showed in public TCR beta signatures.

The V end was cut by 5 bases, the J end by 6 bases, with 9 bases between. Germline V gene data show CDR1 as SGDLS and CDR2 as YYNGEE. The CDR3 is 12 residues long. Sample: cultured CD8+ T cells from PBMCs, taken from culture after CMV antigen stimulation. The chain combines TRBV9 with TRBJ2-1, with D unclear. The clonotype comes from a human donor in good health (CMV status not recorded). Some clones in this sample may be carry-over from other donors' samples. The CDR3 region has the DNA TGTGCCAGCAGTGTCGCCTCCAATGAGCAGTTCTTC. It yields the protein CASSVASNEQFF. Full variable domain (remainder filled in from reference TRBV9 and TRBJ2-1): DSGVTQTPKHLITATGQRVTLRCSPRSGDLSVYWYQQSLDQGLQFLIQYYNGEERAKGNILERFSAQQFPDLHSELNLSSLELGDSALYFCASSVASNEQFFGPGTRLTVL.